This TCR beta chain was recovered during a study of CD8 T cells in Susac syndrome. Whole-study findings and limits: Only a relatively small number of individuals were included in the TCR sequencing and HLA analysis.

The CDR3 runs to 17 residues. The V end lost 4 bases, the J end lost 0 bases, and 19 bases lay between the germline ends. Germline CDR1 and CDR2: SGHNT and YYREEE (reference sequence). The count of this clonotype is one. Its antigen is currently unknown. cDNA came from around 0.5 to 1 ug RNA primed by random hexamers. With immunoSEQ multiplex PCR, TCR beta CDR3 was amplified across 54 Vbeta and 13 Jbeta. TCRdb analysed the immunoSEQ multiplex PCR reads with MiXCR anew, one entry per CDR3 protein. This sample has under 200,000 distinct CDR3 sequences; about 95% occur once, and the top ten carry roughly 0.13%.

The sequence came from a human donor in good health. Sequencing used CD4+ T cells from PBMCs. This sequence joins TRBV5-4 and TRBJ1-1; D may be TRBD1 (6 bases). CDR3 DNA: TGTGCCAGCAGCCCGGGCGGGGGCGTTGGTTTGAACACTGAAGCTTTCTTT. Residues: CASSPGGGVGLNTEAFF.